The 25 T cell receptor beta chains below come from one sample, sequenced in a study of blood T cell repertoires in COVID-19. Only in-frame clones appear in the TCRdb table, and some are missing; sequencing was by immunoSEQ multiplex PCR. Of about 45,000 clones listed, around 87% are singletons. What was sequenced was peripheral blood. The receptors stem from a human donor in a cohort sampled during active COVID-19.

V is TRBV11-2 and J is TRBJ2-1, with 12 bases aligning to TRBD1. The CDR3 runs to 16 residues. With V trimmed by 5 bases and J by 6 bases, 8 bases remained unmatched. Germline V lookup: CDR1 SGHAT, CDR2 FQNNGV. The CDR3 loop reads CASSEEGQGAGNEQFF. CDR3 sequence (DNA): TGTGCCAGCAGCGAGGAGGGACAGGGGGCGGGCAATGAGCAGTTCTTC.

This chain joins TRBV5-1 and TRBJ2-3; D gene uncertain. CDR1 SGHRS and CDR2 YFSETQ come from the germline V gene. V lost 0 bases, J lost 2 bases, and 7 bases lay in between. The CDR3 loop spans 14 amino acids. CDR3: CASSLAVITDTQYF. In nucleotides, the CDR3 is TGCGCCAGCAGCTTGGCAGTGATCACAGATACGCAGTATTTT.

This rearrangement joins TRBV27 to TRBJ1-2, with 7 bases identical to TRBD1. This CDR3 is 15 amino acids long. J lost 6 bases, V lost 5 bases, and 12 bases had no gene match. Germline assignment: CDR1 MNHEY and CDR2 SMNVEV (reference sequence). CDR3 bases: TGTGCCAGCAGTCCCGGATATGGGACAGACAATGGCTACACCTTC. Translated: CASSPGYGTDNGYTF.

This clone was detected a few times. The chain employs TRBV19 and TRBJ1-2; D perhaps matches TRBD1 (6 bases). The CDR3 covers 14 residues. Germline V gene sequence: CDR1 LNHDA, CDR2 SQIVND (reference sequence). With 4 bases removed from V and 8 bases from J, the gap between germline ends came to 17 bases. This CDR3 is CASSTPGAFWGYTF. DNA for the CDR3: TGTGCCAGTAGTACCCCAGGGGCATTTTGGGGCTACACCTTC.

The chain joins TRBV28 to TRBJ2-7, with D tentatively TRBD2 (6 bases). This CDR3 has 14 amino acids. Germline V gene lookup returns CDR1 MDHEN and CDR2 SYDVKM. Trimming pared 1 base from V and 3 bases from J, leaving 10 bases between. The chain's CDR3 is CASSLYGLNYEQYF. The CDR3 coding sequence is TGTGCCAGCAGTTTATACGGACTAAACTACGAGCAGTACTTC.

Comments on this clone: One junction end disagrees with the germline gene, perhaps due to a read error. The chain joins TRBV6-5 to TRBJ2-2; D ambiguous. The CDR3 contains 14 residues. In germline, CDR1 is MNHEY, CDR2 SVGAGI. CDR3 nucleotide sequence: TGTGCCAGCCCCACACGTTCGAACATCGGGGAGCTGTTTTTT. This sequence encodes CASPTRSNIGELFF.

V gene TRBV28 combines with J gene TRBJ1-2; D call uncertain. The CDR3 runs to 12 residues. The V end lost 7 bases, the J end lost 7 bases, and 13 bases lay between the germline ends. Germline V gives CDR1 MDHEN, CDR2 SYDVKM. CDR3 region: CASKKFAGGYTF. The CDR3 nucleotides read TGTGCCAGCAAAAAGTTTGCGGGTGGCTACACCTTC.

The chain recombines TRBV6-2 or TRBV6-3 with TRBJ2-7; weak D call: TRBD2 (5 bases). Looked up from germline, CDR1 is MNHEY and CDR2 is SVGEGT. The CDR3 totals 14 residues. Trimming left V 6 bases short and J 0 bases short, with 12 bases between. CDR3 protein: CASSADGLSYEQYF. Here the CDR3 DNA reads TGTGCCAGCAGCGCGGACGGACTCTCCTACGAGCAGTACTTC.

Only one count was recorded for this clone. V is TRBV5-6 and J is TRBJ2-5; TRBD2 agrees at 13 bases. Germline V lookup: CDR1 SGHDT, CDR2 YYEEEE. The CDR3 has 16 residues. V lost 2 bases to trimming and J lost 5 bases; unmatched junction nucleotides: 6. This CDR3 reads CASSLLAGGPLETQYF. The CDR3 bases are TGTGCCAGCAGCTTACTAGCGGGAGGGCCTCTGGAGACCCAGTACTTC. Full variable domain (remainder filled in from reference TRBV5-6 and TRBJ2-5): DAGVTQSPTHLIKTRGQQVTLRCSPKSGHDTVSWYQQALGQGPQFIFQYYEEEERQRGNFPDRFSGHQFPNYSSELNVNALLLGDSALYLCASSLLAGGPLETQYFGPGTRLLVL.

The rearrangement joins TRBV19 to TRBJ1-2; 7 bases align to TRBD1. The CDR3 runs 15 residues. Germline V gives CDR1 LNHDA, CDR2 SQIVND (reference sequence). Trimming took 3 bases from V and 8 from J; bases not matched to a gene: 12. CDR3 region: CASSMMSRGKEGYTF. The CDR3, as DNA: TGTGCCAGTAGTATGATGAGCAGGGGGAAGGAGGGCTACACCTTC.

As concerns this clone: Other DNA sequences in this specimen translate into the identical CDR3. The gene calls are TRBV27 and TRBJ1-1, with a possible D match to TRBD1 (5 bases). Trimming removed 6 bases at V and 0 bases at J, with 11 bases between. The length of the CDR3 is 14 residues. The germline V gene encodes CDR1 MNHEY and CDR2 SMNVEV (reference sequence). CDR3 region: CASSRGAVNTEAFF. The CDR3 coding sequence is TGTGCCAGCAGCCGCGGGGCCGTGAACACTGAAGCTTTCTTT.

The rearrangement joins TRBV7-6 to TRBJ2-5; possible D gene TRBD1, 6 bases. The V end lost 5 bases, the J end lost 2 bases, and 18 bases lay between the germline ends. This CDR3 spans 16 amino acids. Germline V gene sequence: CDR1 SGHVS, CDR2 FNYEAQ. The CDR3 protein is CASSLGHAIGQETQYF. The CDR3 DNA is TGTGCCAGCAGCCTGGGACACGCCATAGGGCAAGAGACCCAGTACTTC.

This clone has a handful of counts. This sequence joins TRBV6-5 and TRBJ2-3, with D tentatively TRBD2 (5 bases). This CDR3 contains 13 residues. Germline loops: CDR1 MNHEY, CDR2 SVGAGI. Trimming cost V 5 bases and J 9 bases, with 15 bases left between them. The DNA of the CDR3 is TGTGCCAGCAGTCCCCACTGGGAGAAAACGCAGTATTTT. Protein sequence: CASSPHWEKTQYF.

The DNA for the CDR3 is TGTGCCAGTAGTTGGGACAGGGGGAATTCACCCCTCCACTTT. Translated, it gives CASSWDRGNSPLHF. The chain joins TRBV19 to TRBJ1-6; the match to TRBD1 covers 11 bases. V was pared by 5 bases and J by 7 bases, with 1 base of the junction left unmatched. Germline-derived CDR1 and CDR2 are LNHDA and SQIVND (reference sequence). This CDR3 spans 14 amino acids.

V and J are TRBV7-2 and TRBJ2-3; 12 bases fit TRBD2. V trimming: 5 bases; J trimming: 4 bases; junction bases outside the gene matches: 1. Germline lookup yields CDR1 SGHTA and CDR2 FQGNSA. The CDR3 has 14 amino acids. The CDR3, as DNA: TGTGCCAGCAGCGGACTAGCGGGACCAGATACGCAGTATTTT. Its translation: CASSGLAGPDTQYF.

The V gene is TRBV30, the J gene TRBJ1-6; unclear D gene. V was shortened by 0 bases and J by 5 bases, with 5 bases between the two germline ends. This CDR3 is 13 amino acids long. The germline V gene encodes CDR1 GTSNPN and CDR2 SVGIG (reference sequence). The CDR3 region has the DNA TGTGCCTGGAGTGTACGGGATAATTCACCCCTCCACTTT. Translating gives CAWSVRDNSPLHF.

The genes are TRBV19 and TRBJ2-7; 8 bases align to TRBD1. The CDR3 spans 13 residues. Germline CDR1 is LNHDA and CDR2 is SQIVND (reference sequence). Unmatched junction bases numbered 8, after V lost 4 bases and J lost 9 bases. CDR3 coding DNA: TGTGCCAGTAGTAGGCCACCGGGACAGGCGCAGTACTTC. The encoded protein is CASSRPPGQAQYF.

The rearrangement uses TRBV4-1 and TRBJ2-2; D not certain. Trimming removed 3 bases at V and 6 bases at J, with 8 bases between. Germline-derived CDR1 and CDR2 are MGHRA and YSYEKL. CDR3 length: 13 residues. The CDR3 sequence is CASSQVEAGELFF. The CDR3 region has the DNA TGCGCCAGCAGCCAGGTAGAGGCCGGGGAGCTGTTTTTT.

The genes are TRBV9 and TRBJ1-5, with 7 positions matching TRBD1. Germline V gene lookup returns CDR1 SGDLS and CDR2 YYNGEE. V lost 0 bases, J lost 4 bases, and 4 bases stayed unmatched. The CDR3 runs 15 residues. CDR3 nucleotide sequence: TGTGCCAGCAGCGTAGTAGGGGGCCGTAATCAGCCCCAGCATTTT. Amino acids: CASSVVGGRNQPQHF.

The chain carries TRBV6-2 or TRBV6-3 and TRBJ2-2; D ambiguous. The CDR3 is made up of 15 amino acids. Between the trimmed V and J ends, which lost 2 bases and 4 bases, there was a span of 11 bases. The germline V gene encodes CDR1 MNHEY and CDR2 SVGEGT. The CDR3 region is CASSYPQVGTGELFF. In DNA form, the CDR3 reads TGTGCCAGCAGTTACCCGCAGGTGGGCACCGGGGAGCTGTTTTTT.

The CDR3 loop reads CASSVGAGGGYNEQFF. Written as DNA, the CDR3 is TGTGCCAGCAGCGTAGGAGCGGGCGGGGGCTACAATGAGCAGTTCTTC. The rearrangement uses TRBV9 and TRBJ2-1; 7 bases map to TRBD2. The V gene's germline CDR1 is SGDLS and CDR2 YYNGEE. V lost 0 bases and J lost 3; bases outside the gene matches: 6. The CDR3 runs 16 residues. The whole variable domain, remainder taken from reference TRBV9 and TRBJ2-1, is DSGVTQTPKHLITATGQRVTLRCSPRSGDLSVYWYQQSLDQGLQFLIQYYNGEERAKGNILERFSAQQFPDLHSELNLSSLELGDSALYFCASSVGAGGGYNEQFFGPGTRLTVL.

V usage is TRBV6-6 and J usage is TRBJ1-1, with 9 bases lining up with TRBD1. J lost 1 base, V lost 5 bases, and 8 bases had no gene match. The CDR3 length is 16 residues. Germline CDR1 MNHNY, CDR2 SVGAGI (reference sequence). CDR3 in amino acids: CASSPHATGGNTEAFF. In nucleotides, the CDR3 is TGTGCCAGCAGTCCGCACGCGACAGGGGGGAACACTGAAGCTTTCTTT.

The CDR3 here is CAISGYGSRTGELFF. CDR3 coding DNA: TGTGCCATCAGTGGCTACGGGAGCCGCACCGGGGAGCTGTTTTTT. This sequence joins TRBV10-3 and TRBJ2-2; D may be TRBD2 (6 bases). The germline V gene has CDR1 ENHRY and CDR2 SYGVKD. The V gene lost 4 bases and the J gene lost 4 bases, with 13 bases spanning the gap. This CDR3 is built from 15 residues.

This chain links TRBV3-1 (or the pseudogene TRBV3-2) with TRBJ1-2, with 10 bases fitting TRBD1. The V and J ends lost 2 bases and 3 bases, in that order; junction bases with no gene match: 9. The CDR3 covers 17 residues. Germline CDR1 and CDR2: LGHDT and YNNKEL (reference sequence). CDR3 in DNA: TGTGCCAGCAGCCAACGTGGACAGGGGGTTTGGGACTATGGCTACACCTTC. Its protein product is CASSQRGQGVWDYGYTF.

This clone was seen a few times. The rearrangement uses TRBV3-1 (or the pseudogene TRBV3-2) and TRBJ1-5, with D perhaps TRBD1 (5 bases). Trimming took 0 bases from V and 9 from J, leaving 12 bases between them. This CDR3 is 14 amino acids long. Germline V gene sequence: CDR1 LGHDT, CDR2 YNNKEL (reference sequence). CDR3: CASSQDAGETPQHF. CDR3 DNA: TGTGCCAGCAGCCAAGATGCGGGGGAGACGCCCCAGCATTTT.